This is a list of T cell receptor beta chains from one sample in a study of T cells in localized non-small cell lung cancer. Some clones are missing from TCRdb's copy, which holds only in-frame ones; the method was immunoSEQ multiplex PCR. This sample has approximately 20,000 clones, with about four fifths found just once. Source: peripheral blood, taken before any cancer treatment. Every receptor here comes from a man aged 35 to 70 with stage I lung adenocarcinoma. CDR3s leave out the opening cysteine and the closing phenylalanine or tryptophan.

CDR3 protein: ASSLARTDTQY
V gene: TRBV5-4
J gene: TRBJ2-3

CDR3 protein: ASSIGGQPQH
V gene: TRBV19
J gene: TRBJ1-5

CDR3 protein: ASSLALAGVETQY
V gene: TRBV7-9
J gene: TRBJ2-5

CDR3 protein: ASSLVRVEETQY
V gene: TRBV11-2
J gene: TRBJ2-5

CDR3 protein: ASSSGDSLYYEQY
V gene: TRBV28
J gene: TRBJ2-7

CDR3 protein: ASTAQGRGYNEQF
V gene: TRBV28
J gene: TRBJ2-1

CDR3 protein: ASSVTPGPEKLF
V gene: TRBV9
J gene: TRBJ1-4

CDR3 protein: ASSPGLAGAYEQY
V gene: TRBV18
J gene: TRBJ2-7

CDR3 protein: ASSLSGGGLYEQY
V gene: TRBV11-2
J gene: TRBJ2-7

CDR3 protein: ASSFKGFTEAF
V gene: TRBV27
J gene: TRBJ1-1

CDR3 protein: ASSLYQGQEQY
V gene: TRBV5-6
J gene: TRBJ2-7

CDR3 protein: ASGPRLVTGANVLT
V gene: TRBV7-6
J gene: TRBJ2-6

CDR3 protein: ASSPGQNYGYT
V gene: TRBV19
J gene: TRBJ1-2

CDR3 protein: ATSGQANTEAF
V gene: TRBV18
J gene: TRBJ1-1

CDR3 protein: ASSPGAGDTQY
V gene: TRBV7-7
J gene: TRBJ2-3

CDR3 protein: ASGTELFSTDTQY
V gene: TRBV28
J gene: TRBJ2-3

CDR3 protein: ASSQRPTGGRAQGYNEQF
V gene: TRBV7-3
J gene: TRBJ2-1

CDR3 protein: ASSIVSGETEAF
V gene: TRBV19
J gene: TRBJ1-1

CDR3 protein: TSSQSSGASGGREHRGAV
V gene: TRBV1
J gene: TRBJ2-2

CDR3 protein: ASSLTTTGGEQY
V gene: TRBV27
J gene: TRBJ2-7